These 9 T cell receptor beta chains share one sample of origin, sequenced in a study of technical replicates of blood from a handful of donors. Sequencing used immunoSEQ multiplex PCR; TCRdb keeps in-frame clones, though not all of them. The sample consists of tens of thousands of clones, over 95% of them appearing once. The sequencing input was T cells isolated from PBMCs. The receptors here all came from a human donor in good health.

V usage is TRBV5-4 and J usage is TRBJ2-7; possible D gene TRBD2, 7 bases. CDR1 SGHNT and CDR2 YYREEE come from the germline V gene (reference sequence). Trimming pared 5 bases from V and 0 bases from J, leaving 15 bases between. CDR3 length: 15 residues. This CDR3 reads CASSWEGEASYEQYF. CDR3 sequence (DNA): TGTGCCAGCAGTTGGGAGGGGGAGGCCTCCTACGAGCAGTACTTC. The entire variable domain, with the rest obtained from reference TRBV5-4 and TRBJ2-7, is as follows: ETGVTQSPTHLIKTRGQQVTLRCSSQSGHNTVSWYQQALGQGPQFIFQYYREEENGRGNFPPRFSGLQFPNYSSELNVNALELDDSALYLCASSWEGEASYEQYFGPGTRLTVT.

The gene calls are TRBV19 and TRBJ1-4, with TRBD1 as a possible D gene (5 bases). V shed 3 bases and J shed 7 bases, with 6 bases lying between them. CDR1 and CDR2 (germline): LNHDA, SQIVND (reference sequence). The CDR3 length is 12 residues. The chain's CDR3 is CASSIRGEKLFF. For the CDR3, the DNA is TGTGCCAGTAGTATTAGGGGTGAAAAACTGTTTTTT.

The chain recombines TRBV11-3 with TRBJ1-1; TRBD1 might be the D (6 bases). The V gene lost 5 bases and the J gene lost 0 bases, with 28 bases spanning the gap. This CDR3 is 20 amino acids long. Germline V gene data show CDR1 as SGHNT and CDR2 as YENEEA. CDR3 region: CASSTPLDSWTGVLNTEAFF. CDR3 in DNA: TGTGCCAGCAGCACACCCCTGGACAGTTGGACTGGGGTATTGAACACTGAAGCTTTCTTT.

The rearrangement links TRBV5-1 to TRBJ2-7, with a possible D match to TRBD1 (5 bases). The germline gives CDR1 SGHRS, CDR2 YFSETQ. V dropped 0 bases and J dropped 2 bases, with 12 bases sitting between them. This CDR3 has 15 amino acids. DNA of the CDR3: TGCGCCAGCAGCTTGGATGGGCGGACAACCTACGAGCAGTACTTC. The encoded protein is CASSLDGRTTYEQYF.

The genes are TRBV7-6 and TRBJ2-3; 13 nucleotides match TRBD2. The CDR3 runs 18 residues. Germline V lookup: CDR1 SGHVS, CDR2 FNYEAQ. With V trimmed by 1 base and J by 4 bases, 8 bases remained unmatched. The CDR3 DNA reads as TGTGCCAGCAGCTTAGGACCTCCACTAGCGGGAGGGTCAGATACGCAGTATTTT. Protein product: CASSLGPPLAGGSDTQYF. The complete variable domain, with remaining parts taken from reference TRBV7-6 and TRBJ2-3, reads GAGVSQSPRYKVTKRGQDVALRCDPISGHVSLYWYRQALGQGPEFLTYFNYEAQQDKSGLPNDRFSAERPEGSISTLTIQRTEQRDSAMYRCASSLGPPLAGGSDTQYFGPGTRLTVL.

The chain joins TRBV18 to TRBJ1-1; D gene uncertain. The CDR3 covers 13 residues. Germline V gene data show CDR1 as KGHSH and CDR2 as LQKENI. Deletions cut 2 bases from V and 3 bases from J, with 7 bases between. CDR3 DNA sequence: TGTGCCAGCTCACCAGAGGAGTACACTGAAGCTTTCTTT. Protein product: CASSPEEYTEAFF.

The chain is built from TRBV5-1 and TRBJ1-1, with a weak D call TRBD1 (6 bases). V was shortened by 4 bases and J by 1 base, with 14 bases between the two germline ends. The CDR3 extends over 15 amino acids. The V gene's germline CDR1 is SGHRS and CDR2 YFSETQ. CDR3 region: CASSPRTDRNTEAFF. CDR3 coding DNA: TGCGCCAGCAGCCCAAGGACAGACCGGAACACTGAAGCTTTCTTT.

CDR3 in DNA: TGTGCCAGCAGCTTAGAAGAAATTAGCTACGAGCAGTACTTC. This sequence encodes CASSLEEISYEQYF. J is TRBJ2-7 and V is TRBV11-3, with D hard to call. The V and J ends lost 0 bases and 3 bases respectively, with 9 bases between them. Germline assignment: CDR1 SGHNT and CDR2 YENEEA. The CDR3 spans 14 residues.

The chain combines TRBV5-1 with TRBJ2-5, with 9 positions matching TRBD1. The V gene's germline CDR1 is SGHRS and CDR2 YFSETQ. The CDR3 covers 14 residues. After removal of 4 bases from V and 3 bases from J, the junction contained 4 bases not matched to a gene. This CDR3 reads CASSRRDREETQYF. In DNA form, the CDR3 reads TGCGCCAGCAGCCGACGGGACAGGGAAGAGACCCAGTACTTC.